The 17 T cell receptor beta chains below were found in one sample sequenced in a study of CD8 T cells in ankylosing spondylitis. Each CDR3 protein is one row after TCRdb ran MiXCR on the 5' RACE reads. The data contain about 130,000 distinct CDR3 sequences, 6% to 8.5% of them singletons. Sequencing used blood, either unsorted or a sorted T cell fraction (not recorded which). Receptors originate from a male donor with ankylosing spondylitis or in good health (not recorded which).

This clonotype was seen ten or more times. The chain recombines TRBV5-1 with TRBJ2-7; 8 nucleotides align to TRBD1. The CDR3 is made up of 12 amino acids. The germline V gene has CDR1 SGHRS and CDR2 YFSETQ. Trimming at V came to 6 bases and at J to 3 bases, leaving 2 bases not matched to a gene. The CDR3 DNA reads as TGCGCCAGCACCGACAGGGGCTACGAGCAGTACTTC. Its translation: CASTDRGYEQYF. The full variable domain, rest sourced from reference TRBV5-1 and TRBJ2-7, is KAGVTQTPRYLIKTRGQQVTLSCSPISGHRSVSWYQQTPGQGLQFLFEYFSETQRNKGNFPGRFSGRQFSNSRSEMNVSTLELGDSALYLCASTDRGYEQYFGPGTRLTVT.

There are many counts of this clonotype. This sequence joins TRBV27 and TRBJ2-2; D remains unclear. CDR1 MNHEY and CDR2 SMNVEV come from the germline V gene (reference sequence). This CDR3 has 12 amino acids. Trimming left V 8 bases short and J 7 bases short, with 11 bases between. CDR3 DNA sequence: TGTGCCAGCGGTATCCGGGTCGGGGAGCTGTTTTTT. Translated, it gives CASGIRVGELFF.

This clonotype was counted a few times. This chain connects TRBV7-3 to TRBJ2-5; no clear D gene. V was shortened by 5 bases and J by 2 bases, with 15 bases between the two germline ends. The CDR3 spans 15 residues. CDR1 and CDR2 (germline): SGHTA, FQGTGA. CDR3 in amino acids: CASSLTGGKQETQYF. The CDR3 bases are TGTGCCAGCAGCCTCACGGGTGGCAAACAAGAGACCCAGTACTTC.

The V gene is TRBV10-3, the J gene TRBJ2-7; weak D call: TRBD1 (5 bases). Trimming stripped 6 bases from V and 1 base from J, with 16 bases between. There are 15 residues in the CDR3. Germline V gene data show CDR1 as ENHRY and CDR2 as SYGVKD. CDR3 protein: CAIRGSGNGSYEQYF. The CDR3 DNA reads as TGTGCCATCAGGGGATCAGGGAATGGTTCCTACGAGCAGTACTTC.

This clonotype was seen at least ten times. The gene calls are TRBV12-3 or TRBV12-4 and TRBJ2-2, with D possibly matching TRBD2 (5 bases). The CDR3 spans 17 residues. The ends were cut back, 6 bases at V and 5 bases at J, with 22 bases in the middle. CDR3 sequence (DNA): TGTGCCAGCAGATTCGCAACCGGGAAAGCAAGTACCGGGGAGCTGTTTTTT. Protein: CASRFATGKASTGELFF.

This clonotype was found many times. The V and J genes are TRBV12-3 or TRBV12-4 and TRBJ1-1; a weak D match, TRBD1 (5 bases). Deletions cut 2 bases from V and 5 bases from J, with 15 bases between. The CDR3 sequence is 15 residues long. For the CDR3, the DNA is TGTGCCAGCAGTTTATTCCCAGGGCAGAGGACTGAAGCTTTCTTT. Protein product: CASSLFPGQRTEAFF.

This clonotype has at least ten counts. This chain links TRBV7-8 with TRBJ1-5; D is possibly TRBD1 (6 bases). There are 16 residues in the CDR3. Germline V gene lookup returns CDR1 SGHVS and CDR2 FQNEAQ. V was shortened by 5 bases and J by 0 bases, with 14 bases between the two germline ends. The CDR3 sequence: CASSPQGKNSNQPQHF. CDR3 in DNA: TGTGCCAGCAGCCCACAGGGCAAGAATAGCAATCAGCCCCAGCATTTT.

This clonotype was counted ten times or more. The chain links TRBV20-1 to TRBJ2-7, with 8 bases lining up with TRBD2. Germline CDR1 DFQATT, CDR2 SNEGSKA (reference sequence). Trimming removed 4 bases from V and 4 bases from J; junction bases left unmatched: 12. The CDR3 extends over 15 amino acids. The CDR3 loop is CSATKGRAGDYEQYF. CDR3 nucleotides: TGCAGTGCTACCAAAGGAAGAGCGGGGGATTACGAGCAGTACTTC.

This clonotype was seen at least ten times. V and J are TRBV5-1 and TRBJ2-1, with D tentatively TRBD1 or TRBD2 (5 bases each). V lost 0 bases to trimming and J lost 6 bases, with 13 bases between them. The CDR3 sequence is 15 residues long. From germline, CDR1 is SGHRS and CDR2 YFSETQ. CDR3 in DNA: TGCGCCAGCAGCTTGGGGGGCGCCGGGGCCAATGAGCAGTTCTTC. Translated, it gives CASSLGGAGANEQFF.

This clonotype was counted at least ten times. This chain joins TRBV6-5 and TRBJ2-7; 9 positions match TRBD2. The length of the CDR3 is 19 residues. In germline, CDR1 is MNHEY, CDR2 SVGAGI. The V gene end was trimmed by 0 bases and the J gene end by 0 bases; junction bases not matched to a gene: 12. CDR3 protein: CASSYSRASGEVSSYEQYF. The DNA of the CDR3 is TGTGCCAGCAGTTACTCCAGGGCTAGCGGGGAGGTGAGCTCCTACGAGCAGTACTTC.

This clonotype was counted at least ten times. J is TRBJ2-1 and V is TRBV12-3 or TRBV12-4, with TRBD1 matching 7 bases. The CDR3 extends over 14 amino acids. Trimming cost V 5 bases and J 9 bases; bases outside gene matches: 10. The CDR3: CASSLLSTGTEQFF. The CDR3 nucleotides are TGTGCCAGCAGTCTACTCTCGACAGGGACTGAGCAGTTCTTC.

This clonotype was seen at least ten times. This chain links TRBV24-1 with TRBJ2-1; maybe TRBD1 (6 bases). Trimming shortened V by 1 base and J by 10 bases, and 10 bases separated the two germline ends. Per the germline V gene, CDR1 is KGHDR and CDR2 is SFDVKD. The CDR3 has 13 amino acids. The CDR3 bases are TGTGCCACCAGTGATTTCGCCAGGGGCGAGCAGTTCTTC. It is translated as CATSDFARGEQFF.

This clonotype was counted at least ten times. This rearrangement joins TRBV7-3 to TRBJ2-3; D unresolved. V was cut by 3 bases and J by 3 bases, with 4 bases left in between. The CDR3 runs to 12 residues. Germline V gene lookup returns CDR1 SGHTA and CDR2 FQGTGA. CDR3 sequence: CASSLETDTQYF. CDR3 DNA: TGTGCCAGCAGCTTGGAGACAGATACGCAGTATTTT. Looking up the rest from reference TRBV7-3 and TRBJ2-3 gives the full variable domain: GAGVSQTPSNKVTEKGKYVELRCDPISGHTALYWYRQSLGQGPEFLIYFQGTGAADDSGLPNDRFFAVRPEGSVSTLKIQRTERGDSAVYLCASSLETDTQYFGPGTRLTVL.

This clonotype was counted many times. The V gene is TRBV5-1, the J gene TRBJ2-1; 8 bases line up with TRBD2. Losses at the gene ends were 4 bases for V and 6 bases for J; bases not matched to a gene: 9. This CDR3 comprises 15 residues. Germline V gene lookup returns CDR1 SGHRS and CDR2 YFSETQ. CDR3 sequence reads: CASSPAAGVFNEQFF. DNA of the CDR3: TGCGCCAGCAGCCCGGCAGCGGGAGTCTTCAATGAGCAGTTCTTC.

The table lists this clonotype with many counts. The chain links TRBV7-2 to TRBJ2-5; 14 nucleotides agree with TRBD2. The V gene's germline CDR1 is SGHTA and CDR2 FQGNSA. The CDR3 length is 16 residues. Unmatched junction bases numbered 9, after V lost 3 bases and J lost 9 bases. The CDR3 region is CASSFGLAGGPRAQYF. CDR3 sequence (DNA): TGTGCCAGCAGCTTCGGACTAGCGGGAGGCCCCAGGGCCCAGTACTTC.

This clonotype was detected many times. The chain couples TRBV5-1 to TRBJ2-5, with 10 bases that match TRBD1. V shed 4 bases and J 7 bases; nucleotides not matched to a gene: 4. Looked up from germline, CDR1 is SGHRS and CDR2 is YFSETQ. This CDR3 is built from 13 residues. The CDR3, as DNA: TGCGCCAGCAGCGGCCGGGACAGGGGGACCCAGTACTTC. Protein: CASSGRDRGTQYF.

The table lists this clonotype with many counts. The CDR3 reads CASSLYQGTPAEQYF. The CDR3 bases are TGCGCCAGCAGCTTATACCAGGGGACTCCGGCCGAGCAGTACTTC. The V gene is TRBV5-1, the J gene TRBJ2-7; either TRBD1 or TRBD2 may fit D (6 bases each). CDR3 size: 15 residues. Deletions cut 2 bases from V and 6 bases from J, with 18 bases between. CDR1 and CDR2 from the germline V gene are SGHRS and YFSETQ.